Listed below are T cell receptor beta chains from one sample, sequenced in a study of identical twins. TCRdb reprocessed the 5' RACE reads via MiXCR and lists one record per CDR3 protein. The sample has roughly 200,000 distinct CDR3 sequences, approximately 15% seen once; the top ten hold 40%. These data were likewise used in another study, on T cells expressing NK-cell markers.

The sequencing sample was made of CD8+ T cells sorted from blood. These receptors all come from a woman between 18 and 29 years old in good health. The CDR3 runs from the conserved cysteine through the conserved F or W. D genes are given only for firm matches. A row's size may be missing; if present it is once, few, many or a size class.

TRBJ1-2	TRBV9	.	.	TGTGCCAGCAGCGTATCCTCCGGATTAGGGTATGGCTACACCTTC	CASSVSSGLGYGYTF
TRBJ2-2	TRBV20-1	.	.	TGCAGTGCTAGAGATCCCGGCAGGGACACCGGGGAGCTGTTTTTT	CSARDPGRDTGELFF
TRBJ2-2	TRBV11-2	TRBD2	few	TGTGCCAGCAGCTTAGTGTCGGGAGGTGTCTCCGGGGAGCTGTTTTTT	CASSLVSGGVSGELFF
TRBJ1-1	TRBV20-1	.	few	TGCAGTGCTAGAGATCCGACCAGACCTTCTAAGGAAGCTTTCTTT	CSARDPTRPSKEAFF
TRBJ2-1	TRBV12-3/TRBV12-4	TRBD2	many	TGTGCCAGCAGTACTTTTAGCGGGGGTACCTACAATGAGCAGTTCTTC	CASSTFSGGTYNEQFF
TRBJ2-1	TRBV18	.	.	TGTGCCAGCTCATCCTCTAACGGGAGAGGGAATGAGCAGTTCTTC	CASSSSNGRGNEQFF
TRBJ2-1	TRBV5-6	.	.	TGTGCCAGCGTCACCTACAATGAGCAGTTCTTC	CASVTYNEQFF
TRBJ2-7	TRBV20-1	.	.	TGCAGTGCTTTCCGGACCTCCTACGAGCAGTACTTC	CSAFRTSYEQYF
TRBJ1-3	TRBV6-5	.	.	TGTGCCAGCAGTTACTCAAGGGGATCTGGAAACACCATATATTTT	CASSYSRGSGNTIYF
TRBJ2-2	TRBV11-2	.	.	TGTGCCAGCAGCTTATTTTTTGCGAACACCGGGGAGCTGTTTTTT	CASSLFFANTGELFF